This is a list of T cell receptor beta chains from one sample in a study of blood T cell repertoires in COVID-19. Data came from immunoSEQ multiplex PCR; TCRdb stores just in-frame clones and leaves some out. The table records tens of thousands of clones, nearly 90% of them present only once. Sequenced sample: peripheral blood. These receptor sequences come from a man in his 60s with acute or convalescent COVID-19. Each CDR3 is given with its conserved first and last residue. The D gene is left open where the match is weak.

j_call: TRBJ1-6
cdr3_length: 14
v_call: TRBV10-2
d_call: NA
cdr3_aa: CASSADPRYSPLHF
cdr3_nt: TGCGCCAGCAGTGCTGACCCTAGGTATTCACCCCTCCACTTT

j_call: TRBJ1-3
cdr3_length: 13
v_call: TRBV10-3
d_call: NA
cdr3_aa: CAILGASGNTIYF
cdr3_nt: TGTGCCATCCTGGGGGCGTCTGGAAACACCATATATTTT

j_call: TRBJ2-3
cdr3_length: 13
v_call: TRBV19
d_call: NA
cdr3_aa: CASSMDKADTQYF
cdr3_nt: TGTGCCAGTAGTATGGACAAGGCAGATACGCAGTATTTT

j_call: TRBJ2-7
cdr3_length: 15
v_call: TRBV19
d_call: NA
cdr3_aa: CASSMGMGGSYEQYF
cdr3_nt: TGTGCCAGTAGTATGGGGATGGGGGGTAGCTACGAGCAGTACTTC

j_call: TRBJ1-2
cdr3_length: 18
v_call: TRBV3-1/TRBV3-2
d_call: NA
cdr3_aa: CASSHLQGVGAATYGYTF
cdr3_nt: TGTGCCAGCAGCCACTTACAAGGGGTGGGGGCAGCGACATATGGCTACACCTTC

j_call: TRBJ1-5
cdr3_length: 14
v_call: TRBV28
d_call: NA
cdr3_aa: CASSLLQDNQPQHF
cdr3_nt: TGTGCCAGCAGTTTATTACAGGATAATCAGCCCCAGCATTTT

j_call: TRBJ1-5
cdr3_length: 14
v_call: TRBV2
d_call: TRBD1
cdr3_aa: CASSRQGRDQPQHF
cdr3_nt: TGTGCCAGCAGTCGACAGGGACGGGATCAGCCCCAGCATTTT

j_call: TRBJ1-5
cdr3_length: 13
v_call: TRBV6-5
d_call: NA
cdr3_aa: CASSRTENQPQHF
cdr3_nt: TGTGCCAGCAGTCGGACAGAGAATCAGCCCCAGCATTTT

j_call: TRBJ1-1
cdr3_length: 14
v_call: TRBV6-5
d_call: NA
cdr3_aa: CASSRRGGHTEAFF
cdr3_nt: TGTGCCAGCAGTCGCCGGGGGGGGCACACTGAAGCTTTCTTT

j_call: TRBJ1-2
cdr3_length: 14
v_call: TRBV2
d_call: TRBD1
cdr3_aa: CASSDSGQGDGYTF
cdr3_nt: TGTGCCAGCAGTGACTCCGGACAGGGCGATGGCTACACCTTC

j_call: TRBJ1-2
cdr3_length: 15
v_call: TRBV5-1
d_call: NA
cdr3_aa: CASSLTGSANYGYTF
cdr3_nt: TGCGCCAGCAGCTTGACAGGATCCGCTAACTATGGCTACACCTTC

j_call: TRBJ1-6
cdr3_length: 15
v_call: TRBV2
d_call: TRBD1
cdr3_aa: CASSPGTVYNSPLHF
cdr3_nt: TGTGCCAGCAGTCCCGGGACAGTTTATAATTCACCCCTCCACTTT

j_call: TRBJ2-7
cdr3_length: 15
v_call: TRBV5-1
d_call: TRBD1
cdr3_aa: CASSLDRTGSYEQYF
cdr3_nt: TGCGCCAGCAGCTTGGACCGGACAGGGTCCTACGAGCAGTACTTC

j_call: TRBJ2-1
cdr3_length: 13
v_call: TRBV7-9
d_call: NA
cdr3_aa: CASSSWIANEQFF
cdr3_nt: TGTGCCAGCAGCTCCTGGATAGCTAATGAGCAGTTCTTC

j_call: TRBJ1-2
cdr3_length: 13
v_call: TRBV20-1
d_call: NA
cdr3_aa: CSASTLTDYGYTF
cdr3_nt: TGCAGTGCTAGTACATTGACAGATTATGGCTACACCTTC

j_call: TRBJ2-3
cdr3_length: 12
v_call: TRBV24-1
d_call: NA
cdr3_aa: CATSDVADTQYF
cdr3_nt: TGTGCCACCAGTGATGTAGCAGATACGCAGTATTTT

j_call: TRBJ1-2
cdr3_length: 13
v_call: TRBV15
d_call: NA
cdr3_aa: CATSQEGYYGYTF
cdr3_nt: TGTGCCACCTCACAGGAGGGGTACTATGGCTACACCTTC

j_call: TRBJ1-2
cdr3_length: 15
v_call: TRBV29-1
d_call: NA
cdr3_aa: CSVDSTFGQGKGYTF
cdr3_nt: TGCAGCGTTGACAGCACATTTGGGCAGGGGAAAGGCTACACCTTC

j_call: TRBJ2-2
cdr3_length: 16
v_call: TRBV5-5
d_call: TRBD2
cdr3_aa: CASSLGGGRDTGELFF
cdr3_nt: TGTGCCAGCAGCTTGGGCGGGGGGCGGGACACCGGGGAGCTGTTTTTT

j_call: TRBJ1-6
cdr3_length: 14
v_call: TRBV6-6
d_call: TRBD1
cdr3_aa: CASSPGGADSPLHF
cdr3_nt: TGTGCCAGCAGCCCAGGGGGCGCGGATTCACCCCTCCACTTT